This T cell receptor beta chain derives from a study of identical twins' blood T cells. Study information: About six alpha and roughly 6 beta libraries together yielded tens of millions of reads.

All three twin pairs grew up together with likely shared infections and vaccines. This clonotype occurred a few times. Both ends of each TCR cDNA library bore sample-specific barcodes. MiXCR, applied by TCRdb to the 5' RACE reads, yields one record per CDR3 protein. Of 400,000 or so distinct CDR3 sequences detected, over 25% appear once; the ten largest clones hold around 5.6%. Trimming took off 3 bases at V and 0 bases at J, with 12 bases between the two ends. Germline V lookup: CDR1 KGHSH, CDR2 LQKENI. The CDR3 runs to 16 residues. This chain connects TRBV18 to TRBJ1-3; D possibly corresponds to TRBD1 (5 bases). The sample consisted of PBMCs. This sequence originates from a woman between 18 and 50 years old in good health. The CDR3 nucleotides are TGTGCCAGCTCACCTGAGACAGCTCGCTCTGGAAACACCATATATTTT. Protein sequence: CASSPETARSGNTIYF. Using reference TRBV18 and TRBJ1-3 for the parts outside the CDR3, the full variable domain is NAGVMQNPRHLVRRRGQEARLRCSPMKGHSHVYWYRQLPEEGLKFMVYLQKENIIDESGMPKERFSAEFPKEGPSILRIQQVVRGDSAAYFCASSPETARSGNTIYFGEGSWLTVV.